These 17 T cell receptor beta chains share one sample of origin, sequenced in a study of cytotoxic CD8 clonotypes in ibrutinib-treated CLL. The data were produced by immunoSEQ multiplex PCR, yet TCRdb's version contains in-frame clones alone and is incomplete. The sample has around 330,000 clones, roughly 70% seen once. Sequences were derived from PBMCs, sampled after 36 months of ibrutinib treatment. Receptor source: a human donor with chronic lymphocytic leukemia.

V gene TRBV5-6 combines with J gene TRBJ2-5, with D uncertain. Trimming removed 3 bases at V and 5 bases at J, with 5 bases between. The CDR3 has 11 amino acids. The germline gives CDR1 SGHDT, CDR2 YYEEEE. The CDR3 DNA reads TGTGCCAGCAGCTCCTTTGAGACCCAGTACTTC. It codes for CASSSFETQYF.

The sample holds one count of this clone. The chain uses TRBV27 and TRBJ1-1; D possibly corresponds to TRBD1 (5 bases). The CDR3 is 14 residues long. The ends were cut back, 6 bases at V and 1 base at J, with 12 bases in the middle. Germline assignment: CDR1 MNHEY and CDR2 SMNVEV (reference sequence). The CDR3 nucleotides read TGTGCCAGCAGACGGGGCCTTAGGAACACTGAAGCTTTCTTT. Translation: CASRRGLRNTEAFF.

This chain links TRBV27 with TRBJ2-2; TRBD2 matches 7 bases. With V trimmed by 5 bases and J by 7 bases, 19 bases remained unmatched. The CDR3 loop spans 18 amino acids. Germline lookup yields CDR1 MNHEY and CDR2 SMNVEV (reference sequence). CDR3 in DNA: TGTGCCAGCAGTCTTGGCCGGCGAGGGAGGGCCATCATCGGGGAGCTGTTTTTT. It codes for CASSLGRRGRAIIGELFF.

The chain recombines TRBV5-1 with TRBJ1-4; maybe TRBD1 (6 bases). V lost 5 bases, J lost 0 bases, and 8 bases lay in between. The CDR3 extends over 14 amino acids. CDR1 is SGHRS and CDR2 is YFSETQ in the germline V gene. The CDR3 here is CASRGQATNEKLFF. As DNA, the CDR3 is TGCGCCAGCAGGGGACAAGCAACTAATGAAAAACTGTTTTTT. Full variable domain (missing parts from reference TRBV5-1 and TRBJ1-4): KAGVTQTPRYLIKTRGQQVTLSCSPISGHRSVSWYQQTPGQGLQFLFEYFSETQRNKGNFPGRFSGRQFSNSRSEMNVSTLELGDSALYLCASRGQATNEKLFFGSGTQLSVL.

This rearrangement joins TRBV25-1 to TRBJ2-7; D may be TRBD2 (6 bases). CDR1 and CDR2 from the germline V gene are MGHDK and SYGVNS. The CDR3 covers 14 residues. V was shortened by 2 bases and J by 3 bases, with 11 bases between the two germline ends. The DNA of the CDR3 is TGTGCCAGCAGTGAAGTGGTGGGAGGCTACGAGCAGTACTTC. Its protein product is CASSEVVGGYEQYF.

This chain uses TRBV4-1 with TRBJ2-1; D possibly matches TRBD1 or TRBD2 (5 bases each). Germline V gene sequence: CDR1 MGHRA, CDR2 YSYEKL. The CDR3 covers 13 residues. Trimming removed 4 bases at V and 4 bases at J, with 8 bases between. CDR3 in amino acids: CASSPGGYNEQFF. The CDR3 bases are TGCGCCAGCAGCCCTGGGGGTTACAATGAGCAGTTCTTC.

The chain is built from TRBV6-5 and TRBJ2-3; D not certain. This CDR3 is 13 amino acids long. Germline V gives CDR1 MNHEY, CDR2 SVGAGI. The germline V and J ends were trimmed by 2 bases and 2 bases, with 5 bases remaining between them. CDR3: CASSYAPTDTQYF. CDR3 in DNA: TGTGCCAGCAGTTACGCCCCCACAGATACGCAGTATTTT.

The chain has TRBV6-5 and TRBJ2-7; TRBD1 aligns across 7 bases. CDR3 size: 15 residues. Germline CDR1 and CDR2: MNHEY and SVGAGI. Trimming took 8 bases from V and 4 from J; bases not matched to a gene: 14. CDR3 residues: CASGHGPDRAYEQYF. The CDR3 DNA reads TGTGCCAGCGGCCACGGGCCCGACAGGGCATACGAGCAGTACTTC.

The V and J genes are TRBV13 and TRBJ1-1; D is unclear. V lost 6 bases and J 4 bases, leaving 15 bases between the germline ends. Germline CDR1 reads PRHDT; CDR2 reads FYEKMQ (reference sequence). CDR3 length: 14 residues. The CDR3 spells CASSPSGKSTEAFF. The CDR3, as DNA: TGTGCCAGCAGTCCATCGGGGAAGAGCACTGAAGCTTTCTTT.

This clone occurred a few times. The chain is built from TRBV7-9 and TRBJ2-5; D ambiguous. Germline V gives CDR1 SEHNR, CDR2 FQNEAQ (reference sequence). V was cut by 6 bases and J by 4 bases, with 18 bases left in between. The CDR3 covers 15 residues. The CDR3 sequence: CASRFSTNQGETQYF. The CDR3 DNA is TGTGCCAGCAGGTTTTCGACGAATCAAGGAGAGACCCAGTACTTC.

This clone was counted a single time. This chain links TRBV7-8 with TRBJ2-7; 8 bases map to TRBD1. The junction had 7 bases not matched to a gene; V was cut back by 1 base and J by 2 bases. The germline gives CDR1 SGHVS, CDR2 FQNEAQ. CDR3 length: 16 residues. For the CDR3, the DNA is TGTGCCAGCAGCTTAGTTTGGGACAGGACTACCTACGAGCAGTACTTC. Translated, it gives CASSLVWDRTTYEQYF.

Only one count was recorded for this clone. V usage is TRBV4-1 and J usage is TRBJ1-5; TRBD1 agrees at 8 bases. The CDR3 runs 17 residues. Germline values: CDR1 MGHRA, CDR2 YSYEKL. The ends lost 0 bases at V and 2 bases at J; junction bases unmatched: 6. DNA of the CDR3: TGCGCCAGCAGCCAAGAAGACAGGGGAGCGGGCAATCAGCCCCAGCATTTT. It yields the protein CASSQEDRGAGNQPQHF.

The chain links TRBV28 to TRBJ2-7; D is possibly TRBD1 (5 bases). Germline loops: CDR1 MDHEN, CDR2 SYDVKM. The V and J ends lost 4 bases and 1 base respectively, with 11 bases between them. The CDR3 runs 14 residues. The CDR3, as DNA: TGTGCCAGCAGTTCAACGACAGATTCCTACGAGCAGTACTTC. This encodes CASSSTTDSYEQYF. The full variable domain, completed using reference TRBV28 and TRBJ2-7, is DVKVTQSSRYLVKRTGEKVFLECVQDMDHENMFWYRQDPGLGLRLIYFSYDVKMKEKGDIPEGYSVSREKKERFSLILESASTNQTSMYLCASSSTTDSYEQYFGPGTRLTVT.

This clone turned up a few times. V gene TRBV29-1 combines with J gene TRBJ2-7; 7 bases line up with TRBD1. The CDR3 extends over 15 amino acids. The V gene end was trimmed by 4 bases and the J gene end by 9 bases; junction bases not matched to a gene: 18. Germline V gives CDR1 SQVTM, CDR2 ANQGSEA. CDR3: CSVAGTAANRQGQYF. DNA of the CDR3: TGCAGCGTTGCTGGGACAGCCGCCAACCGCCAGGGGCAGTACTTC.

V and J are TRBV29-1 and TRBJ2-3; 9 bases line up with TRBD1. Germline trimming cut 4 bases from V and 3 bases from J; bases unmatched to any gene: 8. Germline loops: CDR1 SQVTM, CDR2 ANQGSEA. This CDR3 has 15 amino acids. The CDR3 loop is CSVVQYRGLTDTQYF. In DNA, the CDR3 is TGCAGCGTTGTCCAGTACAGGGGGCTAACAGATACGCAGTATTTT.

CDR3 bases: TGTGCCAGTAGTATTAGTAGCGGGGGGTACACAGATACGCAGTATTTT. As protein: CASSISSGGYTDTQYF. V and J are TRBV19 and TRBJ2-3; the match to TRBD2 covers 10 bases. The germline gives CDR1 LNHDA, CDR2 SQIVND (reference sequence). This CDR3 comprises 16 residues. J lost 2 bases, V lost 3 bases, and 5 bases had no gene match.

The V gene is TRBV7-9, the J gene TRBJ1-5, with D possibly matching TRBD1 (5 bases). This CDR3 comprises 15 residues. Trimming shortened V by 1 base and J by 4 bases, and 11 bases separated the two germline ends. Per the germline V gene, CDR1 is SEHNR and CDR2 is FQNEAQ (reference sequence). The CDR3 coding sequence is TGTGCCAGCAGCTTAGGCCGGGGACGGAATCAGCCCCAGCATTTT. This sequence encodes CASSLGRGRNQPQHF. Using reference TRBV7-9 and TRBJ1-5 for the parts outside the CDR3, the full variable domain is DTGVSQNPRHKITKRGQNVTFRCDPISEHNRLYWYRQTLGQGPEFLTYFQNEAQLEKSRLLSDRFSAERPKGSFSTLEIQRTEQGDSAMYLCASSLGRGRNQPQHFGDGTRLSIL.